This entry lists 19 T cell receptor beta chains sequenced from one sample in a study of cytomegalovirus exposure and HLA in healthy donors. PCR employed 60 Vbeta and 13 Jbeta primers. Some clones are missing from TCRdb's copy, which holds only in-frame ones; the method was immunoSEQ multiplex PCR. The sample comprises 150,000 to 200,000 clones, 80% of which are singletons, and roughly 0.65% rests with the top ten. Sequenced: PBMCs. These receptors all stem from a boy aged 5-17 years in good health and CMV-seronegative.

The V and J genes are TRBV11-2 and TRBJ1-1; D might be TRBD1 (6 bases). V was clipped by 5 bases and J by 1 base, with 17 bases between them. This CDR3 contains 16 residues. Germline lookup yields CDR1 SGHAT and CDR2 FQNNGV. The CDR3 sequence: CASSAGTGGANTEAFF. CDR3 sequence (DNA): TGTGCCAGCAGCGCAGGCACGGGGGGCGCGAACACTGAAGCTTTCTTT.

This chain uses TRBV10-3 with TRBJ1-6; D not certain. CDR1 and CDR2 (germline): ENHRY, SYGVKD. The V end was cut by 2 bases, the J end by 7 bases, with 12 bases between. There are 15 residues in the CDR3. CDR3 sequence: CAISEGWANNSPLHF. The DNA for the CDR3 is TGTGCCATCAGTGAGGGGTGGGCTAACAATTCACCCCTCCACTTT.

The rearrangement joins TRBV6-1 to TRBJ1-3; 12 bases map to TRBD1. With 11 bases clipped from V and 7 bases from J, the junction kept 9 bases outside the gene matches. Germline V lookup: CDR1 MNHNS, CDR2 SASEGT. This CDR3 spans 14 amino acids. The CDR3 sequence: CAGGGQGAMNTIYF. In nucleotides, the CDR3 is TGTGCCGGCGGGGGACAGGGGGCAATGAACACCATATATTTT.

The genes are TRBV5-6 and TRBJ2-1; D may be TRBD2 (7 bases). Germline-derived CDR1 and CDR2 are SGHDT and YYEEEE. This CDR3 is 15 amino acids long. The V end lost 1 base, the J end lost 6 bases, and 14 bases lay between the germline ends. The CDR3 DNA reads TGTGCCAGCAGCTTGAGTGGGGGCGGGGGCAATGAGCAGTTCTTC. This gives the protein CASSLSGGGGNEQFF.

The chain carries TRBV29-1 and TRBJ2-2; D possibly corresponds to TRBD2 (5 bases). V shed 6 bases and J shed 1 base, with 12 bases lying between them. CDR3 length equals 14 residues. The germline gives CDR1 SQVTM, CDR2 ANQGSEA. CDR3: CSVSPGLNTGELFF. CDR3 sequence (DNA): TGCAGCGTATCCCCTGGACTGAACACCGGGGAGCTGTTTTTT.

The chain combines TRBV19 with TRBJ2-7; 9 bases align to TRBD1. Trimming removed 0 bases from V and 1 base from J; junction bases left unmatched: 4. Per the germline V gene, CDR1 is LNHDA and CDR2 is SQIVND (reference sequence). CDR3 size: 16 residues. CDR3 loop: CASSIEGTGSSYEQYF. CDR3 DNA sequence: TGTGCCAGTAGTATAGAGGGGACAGGGAGTTCCTACGAGCAGTACTTC.

To note about this clone: A junction boundary mismatches the germline segment, possibly from a read error. The chain has TRBV13 and TRBJ2-5; TRBD1 agrees at 8 bases. This CDR3 is 15 amino acids long. The germline gives CDR1 PRHDT, CDR2 FYEKMQ (reference sequence). In nucleotides, the CDR3 is TGTGCCAGCAGCTCCCCCAAAGTGGGGGACAGGTCGCGGGACTTC. The encoded protein is CASSSPKVGDRSRDF.

The chain links TRBV21-1 to TRBJ1-2; the D call TRBD1 from the table was never checked on the DNA. TRBV21-1 is annotated as a pseudogene. The CDR3 extends over 12 amino acids. The DNA of the CDR3 is TGTGCCAGCAGCACAGTTAACTATGGCTACACCTTC. It specifies CASSTVNYGYTF.

The V gene is TRBV9, the J gene TRBJ2-7, with no clear D. This CDR3 is 14 amino acids long. V lost 0 bases to trimming and J lost 2 bases, with 9 bases between them. Germline values: CDR1 SGDLS, CDR2 YYNGEE. In DNA form, the CDR3 reads TGTGCCAGCAGCGTAGCAGGTTACCCCTACGAGCAGTACTTC. This encodes CASSVAGYPYEQYF.

This sequence joins TRBV7-9 and TRBJ2-7; D remains unclear. There are 12 residues in the CDR3. The germline V gene encodes CDR1 SEHNR and CDR2 FQNEAQ (reference sequence). Trimming pared 5 bases from V and 3 bases from J, leaving 8 bases between. CDR3 residues: CASSTEIYEQYF. CDR3 bases: TGTGCCAGCAGCACAGAGATCTACGAGCAGTACTTC.

This clone was recorded a few times. The chain recombines TRBV2 with TRBJ1-5; 9 bases match TRBD1. J was trimmed by 7 bases and V by 2 bases; bases with no gene match: 9. The germline gives CDR1 SNHLY, CDR2 FYNNEI. The CDR3 extends over 16 amino acids. The CDR3, as DNA: TGTGCCAGCAGTGAAAGGTGGGGACAGGGCTCCCAGCCCCAGCATTTT. This sequence encodes CASSERWGQGSQPQHF.

The V gene is TRBV19, the J gene TRBJ2-5; 13 positions match TRBD2. Germline V CDR1 and CDR2: LNHDA, SQIVND (reference sequence). The V and J ends lost 6 bases and 5 bases, in that order; junction bases with no gene match: 6. The CDR3 covers 15 residues. The CDR3 loop is CASRTSGRARETQYF. The CDR3 DNA follows: TGTGCCAGTAGAACTAGCGGGAGGGCCCGGGAGACCCAGTACTTC.

This clone was found once. This chain connects TRBV9 to TRBJ2-2; the D gene is possibly TRBD2 (6 bases). The CDR3 is made up of 12 amino acids. CDR1 is SGDLS, CDR2 YYNGEE, per germline. V gave up 7 bases and J gave up 8 bases, with 12 bases separating them. As DNA, the CDR3 is TGTGCCAGCGGCCCTGCGGGGGGGGAGCTGTTTTTT. As protein: CASGPAGGELFF.

The CDR3 reads CASSYGSEQFF. The CDR3 DNA sequence: TGTGCCAGCAGTTACGGGAGTGAGCAGTTCTTC. The chain is built from TRBV6-5 and TRBJ2-1; D might be TRBD2 (5 bases). CDR3 size: 11 residues. From germline, CDR1 is MNHEY and CDR2 SVGAGI. V was pared by 2 bases and J by 9 bases, with 5 bases between.

The chain combines TRBV29-1 with TRBJ2-1; 10 bases match TRBD2. V was pared by 5 bases and J by 10 bases, with 8 bases of the junction left unmatched. Per germline, CDR1 SQVTM and CDR2 ANQGSEA. The CDR3 has 13 amino acids. The CDR3 sequence: CSVPERGGPEQFF. CDR3 nucleotide sequence: TGCAGCGTTCCTGAGCGGGGGGGCCCAGAGCAGTTCTTC.

The V gene is TRBV27, the J gene TRBJ2-1, with 14 bases fitting TRBD2. Trimming at V came to 8 bases and at J to 3 bases, leaving 18 bases not matched to a gene. Germline V CDR1 and CDR2: MNHEY, SMNVEV (reference sequence). The CDR3 has 20 amino acids. CDR3 sequence reads: CASYARTGLAGVGSYNEQFF. Written as DNA, the CDR3 is TGTGCCAGCTACGCCCGAACGGGACTAGCGGGAGTAGGGAGCTACAATGAGCAGTTCTTC.

The chain joins TRBV2 to TRBJ1-5, with D possibly matching TRBD1 (5 bases). From germline, CDR1 is SNHLY and CDR2 FYNNEI. V was cut by 1 base and J by 4 bases, with 5 bases left in between. This CDR3 has 13 residues. The CDR3 sequence: CASSEEGNQPQHF. In DNA, the CDR3 is TGTGCCAGCAGTGAAGAGGGGAATCAGCCCCAGCATTTT.

This clone turned up a few times. This chain links TRBV27 with TRBJ2-1; 9 bases are a match to TRBD2. The V and J ends lost 6 bases and 0 bases, in that order; junction bases with no gene match: 15. Germline V gene data show CDR1 as MNHEY and CDR2 as SMNVEV (reference sequence). This CDR3 has 19 amino acids. CDR3 residues: CASRTGGGLALLSYNEQFF. For the CDR3, the DNA is TGTGCCAGCAGGACCGGGGGGGGACTAGCCTTGCTCTCCTACAATGAGCAGTTCTTC.

This chain uses TRBV7-2 with TRBJ2-7, with 7 positions matching TRBD1. CDR1 is SGHTA and CDR2 is FQGNSA in the germline V gene. Unmatched junction bases numbered 3, after V lost 6 bases and J lost 1 base. The CDR3 extends over 13 amino acids. As DNA, the CDR3 is TGTGCCAGCAGGTCGGGACAGTCCTACGAGCAGTACTTC. Translating it yields CASRSGQSYEQYF.